The entry below gives a single T cell receptor (beta chain) sequence along with its context. Its antigen is still unknown. The CDR3 covers 15 residues. Germline assignment: CDR1 SEHNR and CDR2 FQNEAQ (reference sequence). V was shortened by 6 bases and J by 3 bases, with 16 bases between the two germline ends. The data were taken from a study of siplizumab effects on memory and regulatory T cells. Assays were performed on roughly 96,000 TCR templates per sample. TCRdb's table, derived via immunoSEQ multiplex PCR, lists solely in-frame clones and lacks some. The table has about 100,000 clones, 85% to 95% seen once. Study results and caveats: Solely a minor proportion of alloreactive clones could be assigned to unstimulated subsets. Researchers did not confirm the suppressive function of proliferating Tregs from siplizumab cultures. A major contribution to the alloresponse seemed to be made by naive T cells, which seemed more diverse than memory cells.

Sequenced sample: Tregs sorted from blood. J is TRBJ2-3 and V is TRBV7-9; tentatively, D is TRBD2 (6 bases). This clonotype was sampled from a human donor in good health. DNA for the CDR3: TGTGCCAGCAGACCACTAGCCGCGGAGACAGATACGCAGTATTTT. Protein: CASRPLAAETDTQYF.